This T cell receptor beta chain was captured in a study of blood T cell repertoires in COVID-19. This table comes from immunoSEQ multiplex PCR, and its TCRdb copy is limited to in-frame clones, with some not included. This sample has more than 20,000 clones; over 80% occur once, and the top ten carry around a fifth. The sequence came from a man aged 80 or over with active or convalescent COVID-19. The specimen was peripheral blood.

CDR3 sequence: CASSPRISSGANVLTF. DNA of the CDR3: TGTGCCAGTAGTCCCCGCATCAGCTCTGGGGCCAACGTCCTGACTTTC. The genes are TRBV19 and TRBJ2-6; D uncertain. In germline, CDR1 is LNHDA, CDR2 SQIVND (reference sequence). V was shortened by 5 bases and J by 0 bases, with 11 bases between the two germline ends. The CDR3 consists of 16 residues.